The 17 T cell receptor beta chains in this list originate from one sample, sequenced in a study of T cells expressing NK-cell markers. TCRdb re-called the 5' RACE reads and shows each CDR3 protein once, DNA omitted. This repertoire comprises over 150,000 distinct CDR3 sequences; its ten largest clones make up 37%. The source material was blood T cells: a sorted CD56 or NKG2C T cell subset, CD4+ or CD8+ T cells, or bulk PBMC T cells (not recorded which). The receptor set was obtained from a woman aged 45-60 years in good health.

The chain recombines TRBV7-9 with TRBJ2-1; the TCRdb D gene call, TRBD2, has no DNA to confirm it. The CDR3 covers 14 residues. In germline, CDR1 is SEHNR, CDR2 FQNEAQ (reference sequence). CDR3 amino acids: CASSLAGQASEQFF.

The chain is built from TRBV9 and TRBJ2-5; the TRBD2 assignment by TCRdb is unverifiable without DNA. This CDR3 has 17 residues. In germline, CDR1 is SGDLS, CDR2 YYNGEE. Here the CDR3 reads CASSPRGGAGYQETQYF.

The V call is TRBV3-1, the J call TRBJ1-1; TCRdb's assignment of TRBD1 cannot be checked, as there is no DNA. CDR1 and CDR2 (germline): LGHDT, YNNKEL (reference sequence). The CDR3 loop spans 15 amino acids. CDR3: CASSEGGRGNTEAFF.

This chain uses TRBV7-3 with TRBJ2-7; the TCRdb call, TRBD2, lacks DNA for checking. CDR3 length: 14 amino acids. The germline gives CDR1 SGHTA, CDR2 FQGTGA. CDR3 sequence: CASSTIAGEGEQYF.

This sequence joins TRBV2 and TRBJ2-7; TCRdb indicates TRBD1, and absent DNA this call remains unverified. The CDR3 contains 16 residues. CDR1 and CDR2 from the germline V gene are SNHLY and FYNNEI. The CDR3 sequence is CASSEGGLEGSYEQYF. The full variable domain, in which reference TRBV2 and TRBJ2-7 provide the parts outside the CDR3, is EPEVTQTPSHQVTQMGQEVILRCVPISNHLYFYWYRQILGQKVEFLVSFYNNEISEKSEIFDDQFSVERPDGSNFTLKIRSTKLEDSAMYFCASSEGGLEGSYEQYFGPGTRLTVT.

The chain is built from TRBV10-3 and TRBJ2-3; as DNA is missing, the TRBD1 call by TCRdb cannot be tested. The germline CDR1 and CDR2 sequences are ENHRY and SYGVKD. CDR3 length: 15 residues. CDR3 amino acids: CATRTGTTITDTQYF.

The V gene is TRBV20-1, the J gene TRBJ2-3; TCRdb outputs TRBD2, but without DNA this stays unchecked. The CDR3 contains 17 residues. Per germline, CDR1 DFQATT and CDR2 SNEGSKA (reference sequence). The CDR3 protein is CSARVPVLGVPTDTQYF.

The chain couples TRBV7-9 to TRBJ1-2; TCRdb gives TRBD1 as the D gene, but with no DNA this cannot be confirmed. The CDR3 is 15 residues long. Germline assignment: CDR1 SEHNR and CDR2 FQNEAQ (reference sequence). CDR3 sequence: CASSTGTGSVFGYTF.

The chain carries TRBV7-8 and TRBJ1-1; the D call of TRBD1 rests on TCRdb alone, since no DNA is present to check it. This CDR3 has 17 amino acids. Germline V gives CDR1 SGHVS, CDR2 FQNEAQ. CDR3 protein: CASSLASGSGMNTEAFF.

The chain couples TRBV6-5 to TRBJ1-4; no DNA is available, so the TRBD1 call from TCRdb remains unchecked. CDR3 length: 16 amino acids. CDR1 is MNHEY and CDR2 is SVGAGI in the germline V gene. CDR3 amino acids: CASSRSTGITGEKLFF.

V usage is TRBV6-5 and J usage is TRBJ2-2. Germline V lookup: CDR1 MNHEY, CDR2 SVGAGI. This CDR3 has 14 residues. CDR3 loop: CASNEGANTGELFF.

The genes are TRBV6-5 and TRBJ1-3. The CDR3 totals 12 residues. The germline V gene encodes CDR1 MNHEY and CDR2 SVGAGI. This CDR3 is CASTVPGNTIYF.

The rearrangement uses TRBV20-1 and TRBJ1-1. Germline lookup yields CDR1 DFQATT and CDR2 SNEGSKA (reference sequence). The CDR3 runs to 14 residues. This chain's CDR3 is CSARDSQLNTEAFF.

CDR3 protein: CASTQAGNTIYF. The J gene is TRBJ1-3, the V gene TRBV19. This CDR3 region has 12 residues. Germline V gene lookup returns CDR1 LNHDA and CDR2 SQIVND (reference sequence).

The J gene is TRBJ2-1, the V gene TRBV28; TCRdb proposes TRBD2, but this gene call is untestable without DNA. This CDR3 has 14 residues. Germline V gene data show CDR1 as MDHEN and CDR2 as SYDVKM. CDR3 loop: CASSLPGTSNSWFF.

The rearrangement uses TRBV6-1 and TRBJ2-1. The CDR3 has 15 residues. The germline V gene has CDR1 MNHNS and CDR2 SASEGT. The CDR3 loop is CASSEWVIPTNEQFF.

This chain uses TRBV27 with TRBJ2-2. The CDR3 consists of 12 residues. Germline CDR1 MNHEY, CDR2 SMNVEV (reference sequence). The CDR3 spells CASSHTAGELFF.